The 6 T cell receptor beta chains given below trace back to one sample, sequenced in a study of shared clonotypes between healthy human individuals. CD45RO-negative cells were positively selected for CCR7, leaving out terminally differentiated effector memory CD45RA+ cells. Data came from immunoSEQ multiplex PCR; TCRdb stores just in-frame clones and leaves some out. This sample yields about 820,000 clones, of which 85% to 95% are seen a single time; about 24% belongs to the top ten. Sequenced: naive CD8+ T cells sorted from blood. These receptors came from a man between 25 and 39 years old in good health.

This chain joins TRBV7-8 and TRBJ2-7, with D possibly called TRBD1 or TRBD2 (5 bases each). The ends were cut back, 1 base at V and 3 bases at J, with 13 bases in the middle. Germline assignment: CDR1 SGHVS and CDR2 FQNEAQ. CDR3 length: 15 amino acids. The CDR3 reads CASSLGGPSGYEQYF. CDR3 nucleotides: TGTGCCAGCAGCTTAGGGGGACCCTCGGGCTACGAGCAGTACTTC.

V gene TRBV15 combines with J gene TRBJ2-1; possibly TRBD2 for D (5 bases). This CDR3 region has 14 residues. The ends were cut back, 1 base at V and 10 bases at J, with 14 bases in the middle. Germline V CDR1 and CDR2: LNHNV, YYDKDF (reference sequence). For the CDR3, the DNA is TGTGCCACCAGCAGAGGAGGGTCTGGGAGAGAGCAGTTCTTC. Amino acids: CATSRGGSGREQFF.

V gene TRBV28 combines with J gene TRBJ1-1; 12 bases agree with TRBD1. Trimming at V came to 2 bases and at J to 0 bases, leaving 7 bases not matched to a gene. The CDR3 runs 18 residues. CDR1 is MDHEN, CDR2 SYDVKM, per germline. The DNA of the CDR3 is TGTGCCAGCAGTTTAGGGACAGGGGGCTATGGGATGAACACTGAAGCTTTCTTT. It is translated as CASSLGTGGYGMNTEAFF.

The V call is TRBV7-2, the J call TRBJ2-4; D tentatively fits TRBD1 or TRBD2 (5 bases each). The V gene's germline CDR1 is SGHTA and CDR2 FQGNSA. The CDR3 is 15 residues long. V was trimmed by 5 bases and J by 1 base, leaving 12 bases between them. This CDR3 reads CASSRDRAAKNIQYF. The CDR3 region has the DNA TGTGCCAGCAGCAGGGACCGGGCGGCCAAAAACATTCAGTACTTC.

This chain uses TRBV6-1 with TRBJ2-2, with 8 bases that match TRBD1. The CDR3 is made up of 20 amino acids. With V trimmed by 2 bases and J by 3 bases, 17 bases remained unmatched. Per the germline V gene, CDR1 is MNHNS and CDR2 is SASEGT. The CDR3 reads CASSELFGYPGGLDTGELFF. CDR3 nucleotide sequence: TGTGCCAGCAGTGAACTTTTCGGATATCCAGGGGGCCTGGACACCGGGGAGCTGTTTTTT.

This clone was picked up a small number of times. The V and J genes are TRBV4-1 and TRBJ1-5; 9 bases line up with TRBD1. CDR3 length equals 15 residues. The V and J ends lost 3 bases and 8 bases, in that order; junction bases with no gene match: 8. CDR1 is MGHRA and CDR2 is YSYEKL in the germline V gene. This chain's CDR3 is CASSHRTGEIEPQHF. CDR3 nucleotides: TGCGCCAGCAGCCATCGGACAGGGGAAATAGAGCCCCAGCATTTT.